This T cell receptor beta chain was sequenced in a study of blood T cell repertoires in COVID-19. Overall study context: Material from acute and convalescent COVID-19 was sourced from the United States, Italy and Spain. Sample material is recorded as cDNA or gDNA derived from T cells, B-cell-depleted T cells, or PBMCs.

Original processing methods: Estimated nucleated cell counts came from reference gene primer amplification. The protocol was immunoSEQ multiplex PCR, while the TCRdb copy is restricted to in-frame clones and leaves out a portion. V, J and clone size derive from that table, while D and trimming were established from the DNA sequence. The sample has 150,000 or so clones, approximately 83% seen once. Germline V CDR1 and CDR2: MNHNS, SASEGT. The CDR3 is made up of 12 amino acids. V gave up 2 bases and J gave up 4 bases, with 5 bases separating them. The receptor comes from a woman aged 60-70 years with acute or convalescent COVID-19. The chain uses TRBV6-1 and TRBJ1-2; D not certain. The sequenced material came from peripheral blood. DNA for the CDR3: TGTGCCAGCAGTGAACGACTCTATGGCTACACCTTC. Protein product: CASSERLYGYTF.